The 5 T cell receptor beta chains below all came from one sample that was sequenced in a study of molecular identifiers for immune sequencing clone quantification. MiXCR was run by TCRdb on the PCR reads, yielding one entry per CDR3 protein. The sample lists approximately 500,000 distinct CDR3 sequences; about 26% were seen once. The sequenced sample consisted of naive CD8+ T cells from blood, with Jurkat cell RNA spiked in. As for subset: FACS-sorted CD8+CD4-CCR7+CD45RA+ naive T cells. Source of these receptors: a human donor in good health. Some libraries in this study had Jurkat cell RNA spiked in.

This clonotype was seen once. With a much larger clone just one base away, this may be a read error. The chain employs TRBV7-6 and TRBJ1-3; D is unresolved. This CDR3 comprises 14 residues. Germline V gene lookup returns CDR1 SGHVS and CDR2 FNYEAQ. CDR3 protein: CASSLEVSGNAIYF. In DNA, the CDR3 is TGTGCCAGCAGCTTAGAGGTGTCTGGAAACGCCATATATTTT.

This clonotype was observed a few times. The DNA of the CDR3 is TGTGCCAGCAGTGAGACGAAATGGGGACAGGGGACTCAGCCCCAGCATTTT. Amino acid sequence: CASSETKWGQGTQPQHF. J is TRBJ1-5 and V is TRBV12-3 or TRBV12-4, with TRBD1 identical over 10 bases. This CDR3 spans 17 amino acids. J lost 6 bases, V lost 5 bases, and 13 bases had no gene match.

V usage is TRBV30 and J usage is TRBJ1-3; D ambiguous. Trimming stripped 3 bases from V and 3 bases from J, with 12 bases between. The CDR3 spans 14 residues. The germline V gene has CDR1 GTSNPN and CDR2 SVGIG (reference sequence). CDR3 region: CAWSLPRDGNTIYF. For the CDR3, the DNA is TGTGCCTGGAGCCTCCCGAGGGATGGAAACACCATATATTTT.

This clonotype has at least ten counts. The DNA for the CDR3 is TGCAGCGTTGACGGACTAGCGGGATACGAGCAGTACTTC. The encoded protein is CSVDGLAGYEQYF. The chain employs TRBV29-1 and TRBJ2-7, with 12 bases identical to TRBD2. V lost 3 bases and J lost 4; bases outside the gene matches: 1. The germline gives CDR1 SQVTM, CDR2 ANQGSEA. The CDR3 has 13 amino acids.

The table lists this clonotype with many counts. This rearrangement joins TRBV5-8 to TRBJ1-1, with D hard to call. The CDR3 has 11 residues. CDR1 and CDR2 from the germline V gene are SGHTS and YDEGEE. V was trimmed by 2 bases and J by 7 bases, leaving 6 bases between them. The CDR3 loop is CASSFLSEAFF. The CDR3 coding sequence is TGTGCCAGCAGCTTCCTGAGTGAAGCTTTCTTT.